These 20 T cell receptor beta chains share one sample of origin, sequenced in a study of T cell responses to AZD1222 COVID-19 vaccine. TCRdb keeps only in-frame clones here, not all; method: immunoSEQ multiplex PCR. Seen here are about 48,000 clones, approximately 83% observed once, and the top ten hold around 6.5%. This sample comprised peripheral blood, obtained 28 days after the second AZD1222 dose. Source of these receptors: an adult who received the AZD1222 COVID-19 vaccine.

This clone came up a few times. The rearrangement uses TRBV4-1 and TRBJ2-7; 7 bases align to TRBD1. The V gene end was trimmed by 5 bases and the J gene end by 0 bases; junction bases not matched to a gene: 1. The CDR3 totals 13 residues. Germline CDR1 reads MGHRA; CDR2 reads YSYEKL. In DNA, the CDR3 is TGCGCCAGCAGCGGGGACAGCTCCTACGAGCAGTACTTC. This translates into CASSGDSSYEQYF.

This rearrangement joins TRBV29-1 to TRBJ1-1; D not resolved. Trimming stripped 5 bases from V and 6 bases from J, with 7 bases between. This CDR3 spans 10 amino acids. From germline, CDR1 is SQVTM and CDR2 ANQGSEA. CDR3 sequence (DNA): TGCAGCGTTTGGACGCCTGAAGCTTTCTTT. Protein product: CSVWTPEAFF. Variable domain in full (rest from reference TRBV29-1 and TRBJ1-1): SAVISQKPSRDICQRGTSLTIQCQVDSQVTMMFWYRQQPGQSLTLIATANQGSEATYESGFVIDKFPISRPNLTFSTLTVSNMSPEDSSIYLCSVWTPEAFFGQGTRLTVV.

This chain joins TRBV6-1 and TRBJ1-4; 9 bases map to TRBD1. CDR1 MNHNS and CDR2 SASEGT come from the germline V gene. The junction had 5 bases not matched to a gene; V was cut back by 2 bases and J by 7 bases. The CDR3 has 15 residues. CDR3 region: CASSEPGQGIEKLFF. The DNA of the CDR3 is TGTGCCAGCAGTGAACCGGGACAGGGAATTGAAAAACTGTTTTTT.

CDR3: CASSLTGETSTDTQYF. As DNA, the CDR3 is TGTGCCAGCAGTCTGACAGGGGAAACGAGCACAGATACGCAGTATTTT. This sequence joins TRBV2 and TRBJ2-3, with 8 bases identical to TRBD1. The CDR3 covers 16 residues. V was clipped by 5 bases and J by 0 bases; unmatched bases: 7. The germline gives CDR1 SNHLY, CDR2 FYNNEI.

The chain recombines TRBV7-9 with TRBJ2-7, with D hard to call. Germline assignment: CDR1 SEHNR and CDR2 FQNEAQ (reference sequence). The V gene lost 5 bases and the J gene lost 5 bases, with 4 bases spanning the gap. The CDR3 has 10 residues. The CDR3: CASSINEQYF. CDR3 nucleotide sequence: TGTGCCAGCAGCATTAACGAGCAGTACTTC.

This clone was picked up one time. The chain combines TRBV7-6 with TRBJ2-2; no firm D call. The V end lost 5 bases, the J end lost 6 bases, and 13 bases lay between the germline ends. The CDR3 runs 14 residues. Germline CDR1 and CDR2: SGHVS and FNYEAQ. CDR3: CASSVKNGPGELFF. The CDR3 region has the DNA TGTGCCAGCAGCGTCAAAAACGGGCCCGGGGAGCTGTTTTTT.

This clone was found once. The CDR3 loop reads CASSPDRGSHEQYF. For the CDR3, the DNA is TGTGCCAGCAGCCCTGACAGGGGTTCCCACGAGCAGTACTTC. V is TRBV27 and J is TRBJ2-7, with TRBD1 identical over 8 bases. V lost 6 bases to trimming and J lost 5 bases; unmatched junction nucleotides: 9. In germline, CDR1 is MNHEY, CDR2 SMNVEV (reference sequence). The CDR3 is made up of 14 amino acids.

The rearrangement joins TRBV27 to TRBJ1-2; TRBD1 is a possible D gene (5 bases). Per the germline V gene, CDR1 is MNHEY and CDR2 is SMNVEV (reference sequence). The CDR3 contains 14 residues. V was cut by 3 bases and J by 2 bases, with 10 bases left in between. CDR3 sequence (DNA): TGTGCCAGCAGTTTTCTTAGGGGAAACTATGGCTACACCTTC. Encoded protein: CASSFLRGNYGYTF.

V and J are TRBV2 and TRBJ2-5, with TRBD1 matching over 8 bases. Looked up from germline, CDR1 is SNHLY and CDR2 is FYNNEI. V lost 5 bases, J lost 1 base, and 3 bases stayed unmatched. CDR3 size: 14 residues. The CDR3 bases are TGTGCCAGCAGTCAGGGGGCCCTCCAAGAGACCCAGTACTTC. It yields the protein CASSQGALQETQYF.

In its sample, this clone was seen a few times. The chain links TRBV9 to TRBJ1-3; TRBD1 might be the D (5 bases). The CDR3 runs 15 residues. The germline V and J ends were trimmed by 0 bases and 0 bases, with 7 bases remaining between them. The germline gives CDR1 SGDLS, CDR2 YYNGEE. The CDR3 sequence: CASSVADISGNTIYF. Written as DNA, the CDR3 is TGTGCCAGCAGCGTAGCGGACATCTCTGGAAACACCATATATTTT.

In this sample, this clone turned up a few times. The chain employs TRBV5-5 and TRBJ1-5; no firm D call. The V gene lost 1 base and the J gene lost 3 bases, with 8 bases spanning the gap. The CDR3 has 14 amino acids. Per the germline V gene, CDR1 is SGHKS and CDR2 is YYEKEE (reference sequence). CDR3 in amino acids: CASSLRQHNQPQHF. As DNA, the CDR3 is TGTGCCAGCAGCTTGAGGCAGCACAATCAGCCCCAGCATTTT.

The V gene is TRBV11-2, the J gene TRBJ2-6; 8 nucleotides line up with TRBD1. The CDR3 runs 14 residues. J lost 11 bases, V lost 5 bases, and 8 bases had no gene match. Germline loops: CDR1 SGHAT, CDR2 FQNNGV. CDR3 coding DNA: TGTGCCAGCAGCCGTACAGGGGGTGGCGACGTCCTGACTTTC. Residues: CASSRTGGGDVLTF.

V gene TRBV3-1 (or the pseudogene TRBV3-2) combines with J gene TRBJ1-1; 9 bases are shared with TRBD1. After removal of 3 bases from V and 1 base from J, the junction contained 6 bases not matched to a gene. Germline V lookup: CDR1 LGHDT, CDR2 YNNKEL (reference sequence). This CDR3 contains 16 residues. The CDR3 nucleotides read TGTGCCAGCAGCCAGACACAGGGGGCGAAGAACACTGAAGCTTTCTTT. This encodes CASSQTQGAKNTEAFF.

The CDR3 is CASLSPSGTSGNTIYF. DNA of the CDR3: TGTGCCAGCCTATCACCCTCCGGGACATCTGGAAACACCATATATTTT. The chain employs TRBV28 and TRBJ1-3; perhaps TRBD1 as D (6 bases). V was trimmed by 8 bases and J by 1 base, leaving 18 bases between them. The CDR3 length is 16 residues. Germline V lookup: CDR1 MDHEN, CDR2 SYDVKM. The complete variable domain, with remaining parts taken from reference TRBV28 and TRBJ1-3, reads DVKVTQSSRYLVKRTGEKVFLECVQDMDHENMFWYRQDPGLGLRLIYFSYDVKMKEKGDIPEGYSVSREKKERFSLILESASTNQTSMYLCASLSPSGTSGNTIYFGEGSWLTVV.

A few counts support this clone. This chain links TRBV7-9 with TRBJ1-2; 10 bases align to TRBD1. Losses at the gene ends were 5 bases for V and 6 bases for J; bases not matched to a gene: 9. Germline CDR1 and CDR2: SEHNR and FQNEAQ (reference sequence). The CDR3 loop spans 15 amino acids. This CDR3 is CASSDRDRGGHGYTF. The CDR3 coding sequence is TGTGCCAGCAGCGACCGGGACAGGGGTGGCCATGGCTACACCTTC.

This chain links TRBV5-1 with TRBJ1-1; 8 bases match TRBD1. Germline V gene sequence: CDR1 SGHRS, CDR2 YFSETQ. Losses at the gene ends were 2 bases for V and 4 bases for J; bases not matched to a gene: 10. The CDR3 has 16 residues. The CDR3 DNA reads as TGCGCCAGCAGCTTTATACCAGGGGGCGGTGGCACTGAAGCTTTCTTT. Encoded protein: CASSFIPGGGGTEAFF.

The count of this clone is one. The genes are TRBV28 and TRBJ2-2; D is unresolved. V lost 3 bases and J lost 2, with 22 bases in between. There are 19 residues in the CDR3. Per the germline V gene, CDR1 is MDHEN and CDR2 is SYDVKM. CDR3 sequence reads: CASSFGPQNRSVNTGELFF. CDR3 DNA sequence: TGTGCCAGCAGTTTTGGGCCGCAAAATCGATCAGTAAACACCGGGGAGCTGTTTTTT.

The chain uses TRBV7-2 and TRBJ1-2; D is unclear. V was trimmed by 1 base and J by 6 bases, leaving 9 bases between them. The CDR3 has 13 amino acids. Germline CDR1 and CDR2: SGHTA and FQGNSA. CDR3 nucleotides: TGTGCCAGCAGCTTAGTGGGGTTTGATGGCTACACCTTC. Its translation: CASSLVGFDGYTF.

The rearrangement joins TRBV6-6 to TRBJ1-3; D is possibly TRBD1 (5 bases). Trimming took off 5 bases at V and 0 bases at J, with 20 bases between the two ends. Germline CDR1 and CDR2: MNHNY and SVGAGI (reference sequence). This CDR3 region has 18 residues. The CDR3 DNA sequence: TGTGCCAGCAGTCTGAGACAGATTATTACTAGCTCTGGAAACACCATATATTTT. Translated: CASSLRQIITSSGNTIYF.

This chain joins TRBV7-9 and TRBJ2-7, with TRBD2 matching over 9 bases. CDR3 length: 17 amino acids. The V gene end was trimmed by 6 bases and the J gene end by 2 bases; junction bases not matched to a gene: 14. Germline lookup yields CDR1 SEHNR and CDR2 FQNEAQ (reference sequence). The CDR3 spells CASSRTGGRALTYEQYF. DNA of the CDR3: TGTGCCAGCAGTCGGACCGGCGGGAGGGCCCTTACCTACGAGCAGTACTTC.